This T cell receptor (beta chain) was obtained from a study of control samples from healthy donors and cancer patients. V shed 0 bases and J shed 4 bases, with 12 bases lying between them. This CDR3 contains 15 residues. CDR1 is LGHNA, CDR2 YNFKEQ, per germline. This table comes from immunoSEQ multiplex PCR, and its TCRdb copy is limited to in-frame clones, with some not included. The table shows 170,000 or so clones, with 90% occurring only once. This receptor was taken from a woman aged 45-59 years in good health. The V and J genes are TRBV4-2 and TRBJ1-2; D possibly corresponds to TRBD1 (6 bases). The sample comprised blood. The CDR3 loop is CASSQEDQGLYGYTF. The CDR3 DNA follows: TGTGCCAGCAGCCAAGAGGATCAGGGGCTCTATGGCTACACCTTC.